The 23 T cell receptor beta chains below come from one sample, sequenced in a study of vaccination and CD4 T cells after COVID-19. An Oncomine TCR Beta short-read assay was used to sequence the DNA from cultured CD4+ T cells. TCRdb re-derived calls from the PCR reads in MiXCR, one entry per CDR3 protein. The table includes fewer than 4,500 distinct CDR3 sequences, less than 45% detected once. As for treatment: approximately nine-day PBMC culture with coronavirus spike peptide pools or control peptides (ViraFEST assay). No antigen has been assigned to these receptors. The sequenced material came from CD4+ T cells from blood, cultured in vitro. The receptors shown here come from a human donor who had recovered from COVID-19.

This rearrangement joins TRBV4-1 to TRBJ1-1; TRBD1 aligns across 7 bases. CDR1 MGHRA and CDR2 YSYEKL come from the germline V gene. Losses at the gene ends were 4 bases for V and 2 bases for J; bases not matched to a gene: 13. CDR3 length equals 17 residues. This chain's CDR3 is CASSPPGGSSHNTEAFF. The CDR3 bases are TGCGCCAGCAGCCCTCCAGGGGGTTCAAGCCATAACACTGAAGCTTTCTTT.

The J gene is TRBJ2-3, the V gene TRBV2, with D tentatively TRBD2 (6 bases). Germline-derived CDR1 and CDR2 are SNHLY and FYNNEI. V was pared by 7 bases and J by 2 bases, with 16 bases between. The CDR3 runs to 15 residues. CDR3 sequence (DNA): TGTGCCAGCACCGAGGGCGGGGCCTTCACAGATACGCAGTATTTT. Protein: CASTEGGAFTDTQYF.

The CDR3: CSASAPGPGQPQHF. CDR3 coding DNA: TGCAGTGCTAGCGCGCCGGGACCAGGCCAGCCCCAGCATTTT. V is TRBV20-1 and J is TRBJ1-5; D possibly corresponds to TRBD1 (5 bases). CDR3 size: 14 residues. Germline-derived CDR1 and CDR2 are DFQATT and SNEGSKA (reference sequence). V was shortened by 3 bases and J by 7 bases, with 16 bases between the two germline ends.

This sequence joins TRBV30 and TRBJ2-7, with D tentatively TRBD1 or TRBD2 (6 bases each). This CDR3 region has 16 residues. Germline V gene data show CDR1 as GTSNPN and CDR2 as SVGIG (reference sequence). The V and J ends lost 5 bases and 2 bases respectively, with 22 bases between them. CDR3 sequence reads: CAWGRLGGRRPYEQYF. CDR3 sequence (DNA): TGTGCCTGGGGCCGCTTGGGGGGCCGAAGGCCCTACGAGCAGTACTTC.

In this sample, this clonotype turned up a few times. V and J are TRBV6-1 and TRBJ1-2; D unclear. The V end lost 5 bases, the J end lost 4 bases, and 20 bases lay between the germline ends. The CDR3 is made up of 16 amino acids. Germline CDR1 reads MNHNS; CDR2 reads SASEGT. This CDR3 is CASSRNGPKQSYGYTF. The CDR3, as DNA: TGTGCCAGCAGTCGTAACGGGCCTAAGCAGAGCTATGGCTACACCTTC.

This clonotype rates as medium-sized. The rearrangement joins TRBV6-2 or TRBV6-3 to TRBJ1-2, with 9 bases aligning to TRBD1. This CDR3 has 13 residues. Trimming removed 4 bases from V and 8 bases from J; junction bases left unmatched: 5. From germline, CDR1 is MNHEY and CDR2 SVGEGT. CDR3 bases: TGTGCCAGCAGTTTAACAGGGGGCAAGGGCTACACCTTC. This encodes CASSLTGGKGYTF.

The chain recombines TRBV20-1 with TRBJ1-4, with TRBD1 as a possible D gene (6 bases). The CDR3 has 15 amino acids. CDR1 is DFQATT, CDR2 SNEGSKA, per germline (reference sequence). Trimming removed 2 bases at V and 8 bases at J, with 18 bases between. The CDR3 here is CSARRRGAPGEKLFF. The CDR3 DNA sequence: TGCAGTGCTAGACGCAGGGGAGCCCCAGGGGAAAAACTGTTTTTT.

V usage is TRBV12-3 or TRBV12-4 and J usage is TRBJ1-2; D gene unclear. Trimming cost V 7 bases and J 4 bases, with 16 bases left between them. The CDR3 runs to 14 residues. CDR3: CASTLRPGSYGYTF. The CDR3 region has the DNA TGTGCCAGCACCTTACGTCCAGGAAGCTATGGCTACACCTTC.

This clonotype appeared a few times. V and J are TRBV19 and TRBJ1-1; possible D gene TRBD1, 6 bases. The CDR3 runs to 13 residues. CDR1 and CDR2 from the germline V gene are LNHDA and SQIVND (reference sequence). Trimming cost V 7 bases and J 11 bases, with 20 bases left between them. For the CDR3, the DNA is TGTGCCAGTAAAGGTGGGGTGGGCAGGGGTGCTTTCTTT. It is translated as CASKGGVGRGAFF.

This clonotype was observed a handful of times. The J gene is TRBJ2-3, the V gene TRBV9, with 8 bases fitting TRBD1. Trimming took 0 bases from V and 4 from J; bases not matched to a gene: 4. The germline CDR1 and CDR2 sequences are SGDLS and YYNGEE. This CDR3 has 15 amino acids. CDR3 sequence (DNA): TGTGCCAGCAGCGTAGAGGCAGGGGGCCCAGATACGCAGTATTTT. This translates into CASSVEAGGPDTQYF.

This clonotype has just a few counts. The chain joins TRBV20-1 to TRBJ2-3; 11 bases align to TRBD2. This CDR3 comprises 15 residues. Germline V gene data show CDR1 as DFQATT and CDR2 as SNEGSKA (reference sequence). V lost 6 bases and J lost 4; bases outside the gene matches: 9. The CDR3 region has the DNA TGCAGTGCCAAAAAGTCGGGACTAGCGGCAGATACGCAGTATTTT. This translates into CSAKKSGLAADTQYF.

Only a few counts were recorded for this clonotype. The chain uses TRBV6-2 or TRBV6-3 and TRBJ2-5; TRBD1 agrees at 9 bases. This CDR3 has 15 amino acids. The V segment lost 5 bases and the J segment 7 bases; nucleotides outside the gene matches: 11. Germline-derived CDR1 and CDR2 are MNHEY and SVGEGT. The CDR3 reads CASSPTRTGAGTQYF. The CDR3 DNA is TGTGCCAGCAGTCCTACCCGGACAGGGGCAGGGACCCAGTACTTC.

The chain has TRBV28 and TRBJ2-2; 12 nucleotides match TRBD2. This CDR3 has 17 residues. Germline CDR1 and CDR2: MDHEN and SYDVKM. The V segment lost 0 bases and the J segment 6 bases; nucleotides outside the gene matches: 5. The CDR3 sequence is CASSLWRLAGGPGELFF. CDR3 DNA: TGTGCCAGCAGTTTATGGCGCCTAGCGGGGGGGCCCGGGGAGCTGTTTTTT.

The V and J genes are TRBV6-1 and TRBJ1-3; the D is unclear. V lost 3 bases, J lost 9 bases, and 6 bases lay in between. The CDR3 totals 11 residues. Germline V gene data show CDR1 as MNHNS and CDR2 as SASEGT. CDR3 nucleotide sequence: TGTGCCAGCAGTGAGGTTGGCACCATATATTTT. It yields the protein CASSEVGTIYF.

There are a few counts of this clonotype. The chain joins TRBV5-1 to TRBJ2-7; D remains ambiguous. CDR1 and CDR2 (germline): SGHRS, YFSETQ. The CDR3 consists of 13 residues. Trimming pared 0 bases from V and 2 bases from J, leaving 6 bases between. CDR3 amino acids: CASSLDTPYEQYF. CDR3 DNA sequence: TGCGCCAGCAGCTTGGACACTCCCTACGAGCAGTACTTC.

This clonotype was counted a few times. One end of the junction fails to match germline, which may point to a read error. This sequence joins TRBV7-7 and TRBJ2-1; 9 bases map to TRBD2. Per the germline V gene, CDR1 is SSHAT and CDR2 is FNYEAQ (reference sequence). This CDR3 has 15 amino acids. CDR3 coding DNA: TGTGCTAGCAGCTTGGGGGTAGCGGGGGTCAATGAGCAGTTCTTC. This codes for CASSLGVAGVNEQFF. Full variable domain (rest looked up from reference TRBV7-7 and TRBJ2-1): GAGVSQSPRYKVTKRGQDVTLRCDPISSHATLYWYQQALGQGPEFLTYFNYEAQPDKSGLPSDRFSAERPEGSISTLTIQRTEQRDSAMYRCASSLGVAGVNEQFFGPGTRLTVL.

The chain couples TRBV12-3 or TRBV12-4 to TRBJ1-6; D not certain. V was trimmed by 3 bases and J by 4 bases, leaving 7 bases between them. CDR3 length: 14 amino acids. The CDR3 DNA follows: TGTGCCAGCAGTTTCCGGACTTATAATTCACCCCTCCACTTT. It codes for CASSFRTYNSPLHF.

There are a few counts of this clonotype. The chain has TRBV27 and TRBJ1-3; 7 nucleotides agree with TRBD1. V was pared by 4 bases and J by 4 bases, with 4 bases of the junction left unmatched. This CDR3 region has 14 residues. Germline CDR1 is MNHEY and CDR2 is SMNVEV (reference sequence). DNA for the CDR3: TGTGCCAGCAGTTCGACAGGGTTGGGAAACACCATATATTTT. The encoded protein is CASSSTGLGNTIYF.

The CDR3 region is CASVPGTGTDTQHF. The CDR3 bases are TGTGCTAGTGTGCCAGGGACTGGGACAGATACGCAGCATTTT. The chain links TRBV12-5 to TRBJ2-3; TRBD1 matches 7 bases. TRBJ1-5 explains the end of the DNA better; the J call may be wrong. The CDR3 totals 14 residues. From germline, CDR1 is LGHNT and CDR2 FRNRAP.

Judged by abundance, this clonotype is medium-sized (0.01 to 0.1%). The chain is built from TRBV7-9 and TRBJ2-5, with TRBD1 matching over 10 bases. CDR1 SEHNR and CDR2 FQNEAQ come from the germline V gene (reference sequence). The CDR3 extends over 15 amino acids. V dropped 5 bases and J dropped 5; count of bases not matched to a gene: 8. CDR3 nucleotide sequence: TGTGCCAGCAGCCGGGACAGGGGATCACTGGAGACCCAGTACTTC. Translating it yields CASSRDRGSLETQYF.

This clonotype is medium-sized in the sample. CDR3: CATSDRGLSNYGYTF. The CDR3 nucleotides are TGTGCCACCTCGGACAGGGGGCTTTCTAACTATGGCTACACCTTC. This chain uses TRBV19 with TRBJ1-2; TRBD1 agrees at 11 bases. This CDR3 contains 15 residues. CDR1 is LNHDA, CDR2 SQIVND, per germline (reference sequence). The V and J ends lost 10 bases and 0 bases, in that order; junction bases with no gene match: 7. The full variable domain, with the rest looked up from reference TRBV19 and TRBJ1-2, is DGGITQSPKYLFRKEGQNVTLSCEQNLNHDAMYWYRQDPGQGLRLIYYSQIVNDFQKGDIAEGYSVSREKKESFPLTVTSAQKNPTAFYLCATSDRGLSNYGYTFGSGTRLTVV.

This CDR3 is CASRAGTTGNSPLHF. In nucleotides, the CDR3 is TGTGCCAGCAGGGCCGGGACCACAGGGAATTCACCCCTCCACTTT. This sequence joins TRBV2 and TRBJ1-6; D may be TRBD1 (6 bases). CDR1 and CDR2 (germline): SNHLY, FYNNEI. The V gene lost 6 bases and the J gene lost 7 bases, with 16 bases spanning the gap. This CDR3 region has 15 residues. Complete variable domain (other parts from reference TRBV2 and TRBJ1-6): EPEVTQTPSHQVTQMGQEVILRCVPISNHLYFYWYRQILGQKVEFLVSFYNNEISEKSEIFDDQFSVERPDGSNFTLKIRSTKLEDSAMYFCASRAGTTGNSPLHFGNGTRLTVT.

The CDR3 coding sequence is TGCAGTGCCTGGAAAGGGGACTATGGCTACACCTTC. It specifies CSAWKGDYGYTF. The V call is TRBV20-1, the J call TRBJ1-2; D possibly corresponds to TRBD1 (5 bases). V was cut by 6 bases and J by 3 bases, with 11 bases left in between. From germline, CDR1 is DFQATT and CDR2 SNEGSKA (reference sequence). CDR3 length: 12 residues.